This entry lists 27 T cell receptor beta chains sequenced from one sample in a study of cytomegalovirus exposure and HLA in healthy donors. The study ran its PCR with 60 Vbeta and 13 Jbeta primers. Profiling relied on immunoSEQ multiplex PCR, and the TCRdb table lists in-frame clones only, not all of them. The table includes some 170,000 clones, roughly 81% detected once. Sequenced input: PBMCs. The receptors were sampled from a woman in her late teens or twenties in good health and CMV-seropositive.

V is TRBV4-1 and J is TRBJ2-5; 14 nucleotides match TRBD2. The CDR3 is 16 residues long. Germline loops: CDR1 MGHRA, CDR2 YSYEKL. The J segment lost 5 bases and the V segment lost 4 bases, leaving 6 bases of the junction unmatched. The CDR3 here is CASSPRTSGGRETQYF. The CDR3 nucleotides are TGCGCCAGCAGCCCTAGGACTAGCGGGGGGCGGGAGACCCAGTACTTC.

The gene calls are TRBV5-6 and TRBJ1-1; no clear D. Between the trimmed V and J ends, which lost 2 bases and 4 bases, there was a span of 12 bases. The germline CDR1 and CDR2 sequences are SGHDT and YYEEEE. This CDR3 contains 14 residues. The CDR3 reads CASSFVGEGTEAFF. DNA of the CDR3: TGTGCCAGCAGCTTTGTCGGGGAAGGCACTGAAGCTTTCTTT. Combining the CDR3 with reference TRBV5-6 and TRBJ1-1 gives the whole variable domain DAGVTQSPTHLIKTRGQQVTLRCSPKSGHDTVSWYQQALGQGPQFIFQYYEEEERQRGNFPDRFSGHQFPNYSSELNVNALLLGDSALYLCASSFVGEGTEAFFGQGTRLTVV.

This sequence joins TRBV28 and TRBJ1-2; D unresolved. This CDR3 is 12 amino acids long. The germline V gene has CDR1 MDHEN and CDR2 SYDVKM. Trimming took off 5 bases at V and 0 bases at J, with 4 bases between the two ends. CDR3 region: CASSQTNYGYTF. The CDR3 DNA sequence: TGTGCCAGCAGTCAGACTAACTATGGCTACACCTTC.

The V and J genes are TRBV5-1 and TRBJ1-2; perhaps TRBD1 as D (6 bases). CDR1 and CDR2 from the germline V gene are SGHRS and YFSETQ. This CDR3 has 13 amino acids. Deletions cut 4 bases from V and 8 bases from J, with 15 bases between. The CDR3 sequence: CASSPTRGYGYTF. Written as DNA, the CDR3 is TGCGCCAGCAGCCCTACGAGGGGGTACGGCTACACCTTC.

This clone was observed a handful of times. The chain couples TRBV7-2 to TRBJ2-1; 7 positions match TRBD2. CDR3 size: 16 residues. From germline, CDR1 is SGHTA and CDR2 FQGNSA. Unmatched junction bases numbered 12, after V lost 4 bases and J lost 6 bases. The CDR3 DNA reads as TGTGCCAGCAGCTCTTATTGGGGGGGTAGCTTCAATGAGCAGTTCTTC. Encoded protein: CASSSYWGGSFNEQFF.

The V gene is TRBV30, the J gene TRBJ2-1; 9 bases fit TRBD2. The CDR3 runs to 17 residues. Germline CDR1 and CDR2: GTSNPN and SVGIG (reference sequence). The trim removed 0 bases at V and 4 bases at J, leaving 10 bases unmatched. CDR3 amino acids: CAWSVSPLAGFYNEQFF. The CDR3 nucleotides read TGTGCCTGGAGTGTATCCCCCCTAGCGGGATTTTACAATGAGCAGTTCTTC. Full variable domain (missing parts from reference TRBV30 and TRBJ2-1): SQTIHQWPATLVQPVGSPLSLECTVEGTSNPNLYWYRQAAGRGLQLLFYSVGIGQISSEVPQNLSASRPQDRQFILSSKKLLLSDSGFYLCAWSVSPLAGFYNEQFFGPGTRLTVL.

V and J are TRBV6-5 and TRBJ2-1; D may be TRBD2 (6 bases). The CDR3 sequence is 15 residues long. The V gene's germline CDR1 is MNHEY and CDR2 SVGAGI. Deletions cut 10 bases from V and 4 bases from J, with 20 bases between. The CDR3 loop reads CATIPGAGKYNEQFF. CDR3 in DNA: TGTGCCACGATACCCGGGGCGGGGAAGTACAATGAGCAGTTCTTC.

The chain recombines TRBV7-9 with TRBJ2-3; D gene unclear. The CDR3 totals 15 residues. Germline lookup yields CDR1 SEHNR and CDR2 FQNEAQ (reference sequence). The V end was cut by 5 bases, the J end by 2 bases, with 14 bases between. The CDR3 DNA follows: TGTGCCAGCAGCCCTAGTGAGCGTGCCACAGATACGCAGTATTTT. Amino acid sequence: CASSPSERATDTQYF.

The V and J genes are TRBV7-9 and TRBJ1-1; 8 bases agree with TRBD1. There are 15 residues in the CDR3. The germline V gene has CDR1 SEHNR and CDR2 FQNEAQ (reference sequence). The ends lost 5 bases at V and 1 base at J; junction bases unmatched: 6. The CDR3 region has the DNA TGTGCCAGCAGCCCTGGACAGGGACGGAACACTGAAGCTTTCTTT. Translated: CASSPGQGRNTEAFF.

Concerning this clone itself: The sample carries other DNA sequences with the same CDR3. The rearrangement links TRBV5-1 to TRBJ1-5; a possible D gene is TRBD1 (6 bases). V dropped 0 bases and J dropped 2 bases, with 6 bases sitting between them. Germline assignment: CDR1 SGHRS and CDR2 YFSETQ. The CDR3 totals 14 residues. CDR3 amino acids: CASSLAGGNQPQHF. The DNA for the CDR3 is TGCGCCAGCAGCTTGGCAGGGGGCAATCAGCCCCAGCATTTT.

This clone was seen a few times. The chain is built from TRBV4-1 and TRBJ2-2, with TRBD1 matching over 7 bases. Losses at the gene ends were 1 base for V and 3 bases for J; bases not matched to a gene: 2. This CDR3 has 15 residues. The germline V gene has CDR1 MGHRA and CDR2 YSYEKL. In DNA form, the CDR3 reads TGCGCCAGCAGCCAAGGGACAGGCTACACCGGGGAGCTGTTTTTT. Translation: CASSQGTGYTGELFF.

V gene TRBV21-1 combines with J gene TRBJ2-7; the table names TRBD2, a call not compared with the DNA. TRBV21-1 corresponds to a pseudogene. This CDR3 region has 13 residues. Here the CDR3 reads CASSAKRGNEQYF. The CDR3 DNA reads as TGTGCCAGCAGCGCCAAGCGGGGGAACGAGCAGTACTTC.

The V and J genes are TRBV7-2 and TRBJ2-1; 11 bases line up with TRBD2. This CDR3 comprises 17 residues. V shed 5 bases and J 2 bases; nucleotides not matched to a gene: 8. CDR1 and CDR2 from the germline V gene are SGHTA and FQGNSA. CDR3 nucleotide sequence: TGTGCCAGCAGCATAACTAGCGGGGGTTCTACCTACAATGAGCAGTTCTTC. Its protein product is CASSITSGGSTYNEQFF.

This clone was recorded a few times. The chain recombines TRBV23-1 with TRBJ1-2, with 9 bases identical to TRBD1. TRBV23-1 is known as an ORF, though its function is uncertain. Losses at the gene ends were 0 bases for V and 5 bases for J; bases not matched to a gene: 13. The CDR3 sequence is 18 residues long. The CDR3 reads CASSQSGTGRDSDYGYTF. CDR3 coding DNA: TGCGCCAGCAGTCAATCTGGGACAGGGAGGGATTCGGATTATGGCTACACCTTC.

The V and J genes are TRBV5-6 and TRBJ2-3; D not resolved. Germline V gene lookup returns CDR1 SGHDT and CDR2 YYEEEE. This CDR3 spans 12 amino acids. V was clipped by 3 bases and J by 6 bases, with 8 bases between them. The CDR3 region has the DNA TGTGCCAGCAGCTCATACAAGGATACGCAGTATTTT. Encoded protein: CASSSYKDTQYF.

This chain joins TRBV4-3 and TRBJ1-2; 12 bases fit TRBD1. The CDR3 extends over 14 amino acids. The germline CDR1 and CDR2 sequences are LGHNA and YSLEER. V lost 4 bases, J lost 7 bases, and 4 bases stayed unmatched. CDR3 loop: CASSRGTGGIGYTF. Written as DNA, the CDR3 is TGCGCCAGCAGCCGTGGGACAGGGGGCATTGGCTACACCTTC.

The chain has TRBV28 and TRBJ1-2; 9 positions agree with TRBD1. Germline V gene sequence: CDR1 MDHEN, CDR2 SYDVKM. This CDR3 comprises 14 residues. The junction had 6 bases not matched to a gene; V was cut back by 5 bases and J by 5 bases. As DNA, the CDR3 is TGTGCCAGCAGTCCCCCCGGGACAGGGTATGGCTACACCTTC. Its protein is CASSPPGTGYGYTF.

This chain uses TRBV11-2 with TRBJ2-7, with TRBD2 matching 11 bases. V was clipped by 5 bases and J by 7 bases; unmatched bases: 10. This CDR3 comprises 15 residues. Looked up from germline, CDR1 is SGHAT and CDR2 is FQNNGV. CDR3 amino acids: CASSQTSGVRWEQYF. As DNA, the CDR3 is TGTGCCAGCAGCCAGACTAGCGGGGTGAGGTGGGAGCAGTACTTC. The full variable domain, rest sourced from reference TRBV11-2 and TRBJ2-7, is EAGVAQSPRYKIIEKRQSVAFWCNPISGHATLYWYQQILGQGPKLLIQFQNNGVVDDSQLPKDRFSAERLKGVDSTLKIQPAKLEDSAVYLCASSQTSGVRWEQYFGPGTRLTVT.

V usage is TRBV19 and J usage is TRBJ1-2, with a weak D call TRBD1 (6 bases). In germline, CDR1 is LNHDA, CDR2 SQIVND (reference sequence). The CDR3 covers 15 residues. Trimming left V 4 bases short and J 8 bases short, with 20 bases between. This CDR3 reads CASSRTGQPSGGYTF. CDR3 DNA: TGTGCCAGTAGTAGAACCGGACAGCCATCTGGAGGCTACACCTTC.

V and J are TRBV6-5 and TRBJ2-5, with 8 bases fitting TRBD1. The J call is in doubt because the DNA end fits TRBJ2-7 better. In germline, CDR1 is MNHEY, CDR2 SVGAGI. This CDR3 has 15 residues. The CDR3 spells CASSARQGRTYEQYF. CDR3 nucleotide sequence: TGTGCCAGCAGTGCCCGACAGGGGAGAACCTACGAGCAGTACTTC.

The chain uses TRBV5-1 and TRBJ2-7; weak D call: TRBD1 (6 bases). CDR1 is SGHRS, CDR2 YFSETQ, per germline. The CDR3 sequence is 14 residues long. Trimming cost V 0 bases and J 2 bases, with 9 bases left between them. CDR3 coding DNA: TGCGCCAGCAGCTTGGGGACAGCCGCCTACGAGCAGTACTTC. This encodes CASSLGTAAYEQYF.

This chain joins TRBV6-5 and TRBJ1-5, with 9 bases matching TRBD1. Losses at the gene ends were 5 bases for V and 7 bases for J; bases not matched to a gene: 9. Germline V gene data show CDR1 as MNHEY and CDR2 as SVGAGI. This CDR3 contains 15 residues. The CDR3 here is CASSRLQGAGQPQHF. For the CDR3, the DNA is TGTGCCAGCAGTCGCCTACAGGGGGCCGGGCAGCCCCAGCATTTT.

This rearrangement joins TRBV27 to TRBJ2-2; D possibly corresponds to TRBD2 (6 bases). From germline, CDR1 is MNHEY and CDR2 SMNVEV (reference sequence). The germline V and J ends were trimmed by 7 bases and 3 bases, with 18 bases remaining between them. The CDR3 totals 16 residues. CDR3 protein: CASTEGTLLYTGELFF. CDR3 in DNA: TGTGCCAGCACCGAAGGGACTTTGCTCTACACCGGGGAGCTGTTTTTT.

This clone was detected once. The CDR3 protein is CASSFGQGRYGYTF. The CDR3 DNA sequence: TGTGCCAGCAGTTTCGGACAGGGACGCTATGGCTACACCTTC. This chain links TRBV27 with TRBJ1-2, with 8 bases lining up with TRBD1. The CDR3 has 14 residues. Trimming removed 3 bases from V and 4 bases from J; junction bases left unmatched: 4. Germline loops: CDR1 MNHEY, CDR2 SMNVEV (reference sequence).

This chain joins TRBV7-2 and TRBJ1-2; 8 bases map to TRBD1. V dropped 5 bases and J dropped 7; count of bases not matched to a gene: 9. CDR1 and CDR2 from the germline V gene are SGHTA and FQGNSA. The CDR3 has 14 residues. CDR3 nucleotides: TGTGCCAGCAGCGAAGACAGGGGAACCGGTGGCTACACCTTC. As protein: CASSEDRGTGGYTF.

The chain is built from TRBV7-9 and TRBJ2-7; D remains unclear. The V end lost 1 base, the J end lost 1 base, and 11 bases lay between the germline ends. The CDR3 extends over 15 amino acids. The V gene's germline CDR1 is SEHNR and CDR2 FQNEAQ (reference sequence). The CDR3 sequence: CASSLVVSSSYEQYF. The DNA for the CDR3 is TGTGCCAGCAGCTTAGTGGTCAGTTCGTCCTACGAGCAGTACTTC.

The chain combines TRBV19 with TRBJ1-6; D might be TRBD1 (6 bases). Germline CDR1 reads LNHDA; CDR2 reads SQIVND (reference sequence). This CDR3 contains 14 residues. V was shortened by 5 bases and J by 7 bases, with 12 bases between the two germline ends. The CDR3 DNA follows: TGTGCCAGTAGTGGCGGGGGCTCGAATTCACCCCTCCACTTT. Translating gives CASSGGGSNSPLHF.